A single T cell receptor beta chain is shown here with its context. Its antigen is unknown. This entry comes from a study of response to subunit inactivated influenza vaccine. The study's findings and limits: There was a suggestion from the authors that each seasonal influenza vaccination recruits few new T cells.

One entry per CDR3 protein results from TCRdb running MiXCR on the RT-PCR reads. The profile shows about 500,000 distinct CDR3 sequences, under 15% of them singletons. Trimming left V 5 bases short and J 4 bases short, with 18 bases between. The CDR3 has 15 residues. The sample here was PBMCs from blood, taken about 40 days after vaccination. The chain employs TRBV12-3 or TRBV12-4 and TRBJ2-7; TRBD1 might be the D (6 bases). The TCR comes from a man in his fifties or sixties who received an inactivated influenza vaccine. The CDR3 here is CASSRDTGIPYEQYF. The CDR3 DNA follows: TGTGCCAGCAGTAGGGACACAGGGATCCCTTACGAGCAGTACTTC.